Listed below are T cell receptor beta chains from one sample, sequenced in a study of blood T cells in healthy people across ages. TCRdb processed the 5' RACE reads anew with MiXCR; each CDR3 protein has one entry. The sample shows 600,000 to 1,000,000 distinct CDR3 sequences, about 62% of them seen only once. Sequencing used blood. The source is a man under 40 in good health. Each CDR3 is given with its conserved first and last residue.

CDR3	V	J
CASSPGRARNEQFF	TRBV14	TRBJ2-1
CASSLGKSQETQYF	TRBV28	TRBJ2-5
CASSQVGQGSSEQYF	TRBV4-1	TRBJ2-7
CASSYVSGSNQPQHF	TRBV6-6	TRBJ1-5
CASTSASKNIQYF	TRBV12-3/TRBV12-4	TRBJ2-4
CASSQDRGRVRADTQYF	TRBV4-3	TRBJ2-3
CASSRERDQYF	TRBV28	TRBJ2-5
CSAGRAGTSSTDTQYF	TRBV20-1	TRBJ2-3
CASSSSWLVGRQGGYTF	TRBV7-2	TRBJ1-2
CASSPPGQPEQFF	TRBV5-1	TRBJ2-1
CSASPLFSLNEQFF	TRBV20-1	TRBJ2-1
CSARGGGTNTIYF	TRBV20-1	TRBJ1-3
CASSLGPSANEQYF	TRBV4-2	TRBJ2-5
CSARIEQGLYGYTF	TRBV20-1	TRBJ1-2
CASSPDRGPEKLFF	TRBV4-3	TRBJ1-4
CASSIDRIQQYF	TRBV27	TRBJ2-7
CASSYSIRPTGTYEQYF	TRBV6-5	TRBJ2-7
CSARPGHNEKLFF	TRBV20-1	TRBJ1-4
CASSLGARSDLETQYF	TRBV7-2	TRBJ2-5
CAWSGDSPGQPQHF	TRBV30	TRBJ1-5
CASSYSWSGANVLTF	TRBV6-5	TRBJ2-6
CSVLLAGALRSQYF	TRBV29-1	TRBJ2-5
CASSLARKKQFF	TRBV7-6	TRBJ2-1
CASSHTQGLGEQYF	TRBV3-1	TRBJ2-7
CASSLAGFGADTQYF	TRBV7-9	TRBJ2-3
CSALEANGFARGSPLHF	TRBV20-1	TRBJ1-6
CATSRDYGARYQETQYF	TRBV15	TRBJ2-5
CATSKTSGGTDTQYF	TRBV15	TRBJ2-3
CASSQTDTYNEQFF	TRBV4-1	TRBJ2-1
CASGPRPGATDTQYF	TRBV4-2	TRBJ2-3
CASSLAWAGRDNEQFF	TRBV7-9	TRBJ2-1
CASSIVLYQETQYF	TRBV19	TRBJ2-5
CASTRPGSSYNEQFF	TRBV12-3/TRBV12-4	TRBJ2-1
CSAPDRVYKQYF	TRBV20-1	TRBJ2-7
CASRSGGGPYNEQFF	TRBV6-2/TRBV6-3	TRBJ2-1
CASSISSGRKHNEQFF	TRBV27	TRBJ2-1
CASSANLLARSSYEQYF	TRBV7-2	NA
CASSILAGGGETQYF	TRBV7-9	TRBJ2-5
CSAEGALTEETQYF	TRBV20-1	NA
CSAREGTGNYGYTF	TRBV20-1	TRBJ1-2